This TCR beta chain was profiled in a study of shared clonotypes between healthy human individuals. Study-wide background: Researchers drew samples from two women and a few men aged 18 to 49.

At a deep level, the assay was run. Method: immunoSEQ multiplex PCR; TCRdb's copy keeps in-frame clones and lacks some. The sample lists 2 million to 2.5 million clones, under 95% occurring once. V gave up 1 base and J gave up 6 bases, with 10 bases separating them. The CDR3 length is 13 residues. Germline V CDR1 and CDR2: SGHTA, FQGTGA. Regarding this clone: Its target is not known.

General study findings and limits: Incompleteness in sorted-subset sequencing, despite large depth, was shown by rarefaction. Clonotype sharing among donors, it was expected, would be affected by sequencing depth.

The rearrangement links TRBV7-3 to TRBJ2-7; D is undetermined. The sequence came from a man in his late teens or twenties in good health. Some clones in this sample may be carry-over from other donors' samples. Sequencing was carried out using naive CD4+ T cells from PBMCs. The subset here: CD45RA+ positively selected. The CDR3 nucleotides are TGTGCCAGCAGCTTAAGCCCGGCCTCCGAGCAGTACTTC. Amino acid sequence: CASSLSPASEQYF.